Included here is one T cell receptor (beta chain) sequence, with context. Its antigen is as yet unknown. This specimen comes from a study of breast tumors, draining lymph nodes, adjacent tissues. Study-wide findings and caveats: The data were judged consistent with most tumor T cells coming from lymph node and expanding in tumor. Luminal-like breast cancer showed significantly higher tumor–nontumor repertoire similarity than basal-like. Tumor repertoires ranked between lymph nodes and nontumor tissue in diversity, with V and J gene preferences. Tumor T cell lymph node origin was a supported hypothesis, not proven.

Axillary draining lymph nodes of breast cancer patients supplied the node samples. CDR3 length: 14 residues. From germline, CDR1 is DFQATT and CDR2 SNEGSKA (reference sequence). J was trimmed by 14 bases and V by 0 bases; bases with no gene match: 10. TCRdb passed the multiplex PCR reads through MiXCR, listing each CDR3 protein once. Among 140,000 to 150,000 distinct CDR3 sequences listed, approximately 32% were seen once. The chain carries TRBV20-1 and TRBJ1-5, with 10 bases fitting TRBD1. Sequenced input: axillary lymph node tissue. The TCR comes from a female donor with breast cancer. Some clones in this sample may be carry-over from other donors' samples. CDR3 residues: CSARDPKTGGHEHF. The CDR3 coding sequence is TGCAGTGCTAGAGATCCTAAGACAGGGGGCCATGAGCATTTT.